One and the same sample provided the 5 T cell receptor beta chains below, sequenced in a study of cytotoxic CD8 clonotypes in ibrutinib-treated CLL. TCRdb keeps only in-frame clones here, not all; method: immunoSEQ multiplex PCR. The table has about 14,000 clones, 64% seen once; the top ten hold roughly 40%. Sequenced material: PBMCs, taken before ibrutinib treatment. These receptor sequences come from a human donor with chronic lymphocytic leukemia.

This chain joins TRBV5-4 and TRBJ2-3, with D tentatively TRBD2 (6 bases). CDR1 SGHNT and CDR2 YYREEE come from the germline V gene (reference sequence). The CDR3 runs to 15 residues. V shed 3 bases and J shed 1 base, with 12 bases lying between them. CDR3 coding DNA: TGTGCCAGCAGCTGGGGTGGCGGGGGCACAGATACGCAGTATTTT. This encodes CASSWGGGGTDTQYF.

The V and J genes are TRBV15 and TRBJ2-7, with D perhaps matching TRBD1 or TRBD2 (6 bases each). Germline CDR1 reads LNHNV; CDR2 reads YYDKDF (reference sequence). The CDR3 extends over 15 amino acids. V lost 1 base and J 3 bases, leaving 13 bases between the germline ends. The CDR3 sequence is CATSRVEGVYYEQYF. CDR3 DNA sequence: TGTGCCACCAGCAGAGTGGAGGGGGTATACTACGAGCAGTACTTC.

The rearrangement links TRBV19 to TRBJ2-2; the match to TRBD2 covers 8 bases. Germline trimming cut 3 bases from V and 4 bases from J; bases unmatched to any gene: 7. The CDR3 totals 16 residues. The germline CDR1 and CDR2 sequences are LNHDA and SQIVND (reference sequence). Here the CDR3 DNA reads TGTGCCAGTAGTATCATCGGGGGGGGCGGCACCGGGGAGCTGTTTTTT. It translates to CASSIIGGGGTGELFF.

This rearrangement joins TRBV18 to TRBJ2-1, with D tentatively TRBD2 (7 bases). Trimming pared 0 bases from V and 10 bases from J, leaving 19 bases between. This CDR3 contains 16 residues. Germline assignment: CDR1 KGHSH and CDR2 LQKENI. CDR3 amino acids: CASSPPSGGRLGEQFF. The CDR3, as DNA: TGTGCCAGCTCACCACCATCCGGGGGGCGGTTGGGAGAGCAGTTCTTC.

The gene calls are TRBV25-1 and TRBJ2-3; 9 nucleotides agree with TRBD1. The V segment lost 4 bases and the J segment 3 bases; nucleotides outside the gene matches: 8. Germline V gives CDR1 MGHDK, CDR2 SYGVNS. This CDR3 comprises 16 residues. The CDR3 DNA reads TGTGCCAGCAGTGGTTATCCGGGACAGGGAACAGATACGCAGTATTTT. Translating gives CASSGYPGQGTDTQYF.